This T cell receptor (beta chain) was sequenced for a study of cytomegalovirus exposure and HLA in healthy donors. Both 60 Vbeta primers and 13 Jbeta primers went into the PCR. Generated by immunoSEQ multiplex PCR, the TCRdb table keeps only in-frame clones and is missing some. This table has 90,000 to 110,000 clones, more than 60% appearing once. Regarding the study as a whole: With later analysis, a missense DCLRE1C variant became linked to TCR beta V- and J-gene trimming. The study found most TCR sequences rare, yet found some public TCRs in many donors. Highest at DRB1 and lowest at HLA-C, TCR association rates differed among HLA loci in a later analysis.

In regard to this clone: What it recognizes is unknown.

The CDR3 covers 14 residues. Germline V gives CDR1 SGHRS, CDR2 YFSETQ. Between the trimmed V and J ends, which lost 3 bases and 5 bases, there was a span of 14 bases. V is TRBV5-1 and J is TRBJ2-5; D may be TRBD1 (6 bases). The clonotype was recovered from a man younger than 45 in good health and CMV-seronegative. Sequenced material: PBMCs. This CDR3 reads CASSSGTYLETQYF. The CDR3 DNA sequence: TGCGCCAGCAGCTCTGGGACATACCTGGAGACCCAGTACTTC.